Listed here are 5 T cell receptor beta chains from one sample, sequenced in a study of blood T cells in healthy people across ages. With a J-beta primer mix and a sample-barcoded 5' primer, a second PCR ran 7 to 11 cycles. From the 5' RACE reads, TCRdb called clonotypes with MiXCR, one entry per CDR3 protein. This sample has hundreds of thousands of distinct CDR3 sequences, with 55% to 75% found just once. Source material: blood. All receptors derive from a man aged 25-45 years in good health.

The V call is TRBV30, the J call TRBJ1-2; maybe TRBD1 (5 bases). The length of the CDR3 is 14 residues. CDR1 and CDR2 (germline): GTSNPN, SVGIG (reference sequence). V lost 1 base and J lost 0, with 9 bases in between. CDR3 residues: CAWSGGGTNYGYTF. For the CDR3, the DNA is TGTGCCTGGAGTGGGGGGGGAACTAACTATGGCTACACCTTC.

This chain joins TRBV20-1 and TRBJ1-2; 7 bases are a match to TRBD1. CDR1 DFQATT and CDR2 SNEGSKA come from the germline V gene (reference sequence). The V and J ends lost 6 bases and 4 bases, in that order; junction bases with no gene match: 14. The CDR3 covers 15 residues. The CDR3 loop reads CSALEGAGQIYGYTF. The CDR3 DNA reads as TGCAGTGCGCTAGAGGGAGCGGGACAGATCTATGGCTACACCTTC.

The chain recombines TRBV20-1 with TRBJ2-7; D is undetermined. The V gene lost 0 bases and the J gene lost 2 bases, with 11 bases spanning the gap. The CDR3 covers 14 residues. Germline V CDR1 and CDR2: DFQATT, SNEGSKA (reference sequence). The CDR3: CSARDQSHPYEQYF. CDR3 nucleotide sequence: TGCAGTGCTAGAGACCAGAGCCACCCCTACGAGCAGTACTTC.

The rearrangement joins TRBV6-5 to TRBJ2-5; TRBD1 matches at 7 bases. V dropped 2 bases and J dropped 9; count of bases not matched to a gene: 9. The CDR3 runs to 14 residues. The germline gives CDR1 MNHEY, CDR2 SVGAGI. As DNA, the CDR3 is TGTGCCAGCAGTTACGTCCCGGGACAGCACCCCCAGTACTTC. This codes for CASSYVPGQHPQYF.

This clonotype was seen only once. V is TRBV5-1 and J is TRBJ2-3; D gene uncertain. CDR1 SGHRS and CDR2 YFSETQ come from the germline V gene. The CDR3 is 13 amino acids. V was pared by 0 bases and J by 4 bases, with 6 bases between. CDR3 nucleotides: TGCGCCAGCAGCTTGGTTGTCGCAGATACGCAGTATTTT. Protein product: CASSLVVADTQYF.